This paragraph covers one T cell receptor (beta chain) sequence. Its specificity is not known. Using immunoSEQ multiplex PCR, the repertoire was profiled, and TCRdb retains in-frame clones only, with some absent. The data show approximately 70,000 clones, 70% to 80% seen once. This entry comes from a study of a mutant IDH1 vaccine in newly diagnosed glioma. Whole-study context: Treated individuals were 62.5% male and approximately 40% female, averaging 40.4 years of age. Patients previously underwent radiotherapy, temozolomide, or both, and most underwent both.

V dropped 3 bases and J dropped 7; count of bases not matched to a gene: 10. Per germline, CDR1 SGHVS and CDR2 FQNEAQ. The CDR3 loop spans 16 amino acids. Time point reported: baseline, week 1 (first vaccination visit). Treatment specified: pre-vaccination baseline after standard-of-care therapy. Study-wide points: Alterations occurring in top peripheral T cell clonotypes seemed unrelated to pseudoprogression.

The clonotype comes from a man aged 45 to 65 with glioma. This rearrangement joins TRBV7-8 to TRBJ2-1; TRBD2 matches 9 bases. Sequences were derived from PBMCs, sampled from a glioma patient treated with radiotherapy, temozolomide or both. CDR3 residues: CASSFIGAGGRNEQFF. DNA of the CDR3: TGTGCCAGCAGCTTTATAGGGGCGGGGGGGAGGAATGAGCAGTTCTTC.